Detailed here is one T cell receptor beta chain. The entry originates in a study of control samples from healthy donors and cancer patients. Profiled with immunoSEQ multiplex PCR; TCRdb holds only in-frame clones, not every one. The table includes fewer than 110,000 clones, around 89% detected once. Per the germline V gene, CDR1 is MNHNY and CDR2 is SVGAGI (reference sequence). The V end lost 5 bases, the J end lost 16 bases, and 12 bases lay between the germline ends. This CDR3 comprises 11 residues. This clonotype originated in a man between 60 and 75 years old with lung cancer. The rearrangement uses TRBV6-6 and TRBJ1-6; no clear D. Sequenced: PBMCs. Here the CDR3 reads CASSQSQSLHF. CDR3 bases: TGTGCCAGCAGTCAATCTCAGAGTCTCCACTTT.